The table lists the clone carrying this TCR beta chain with a count of one. The antigen remains undetermined. This entry belongs to a study of Ad26.COV2.S vaccination and SARS-CoV-2 variants. This table comes from immunoSEQ multiplex PCR, and its TCRdb copy is limited to in-frame clones, with some not included. Altogether about 350,000 clones are present, about 92% being singletons, with the ten largest covering around 4.2%. Overall study findings and caveats: Placebo recipients showed lower spike-specific TCR breadth than vaccinees. Possibly, TCR breadth and depth analyses underestimated total T cell responses. For non-spike TCRs, breadth in vaccine recipients resembled that in placebo recipients. Breadth, reportedly substantial, characterized the spike-specific CD8+ and CD4+ T cell responses after vaccination.

The source is a human donor who had recovered from COVID-19. The starting material was peripheral blood, obtained after recovery from COVID-19.

The CDR3 coding sequence is TGTGCCAGCATGGGCAGGGAGAGCTCCTACAATGAGCAGTTCTTC. Translating gives CASMGRESSYNEQFF. V usage is TRBV6-6 and J usage is TRBJ2-1; TRBD1 or TRBD2 may be the D gene (5 bases each). Germline V lookup: CDR1 MNHNY, CDR2 SVGAGI (reference sequence). The CDR3 covers 15 residues. Trimming removed 7 bases from V and 0 bases from J, with 13 bases in between.